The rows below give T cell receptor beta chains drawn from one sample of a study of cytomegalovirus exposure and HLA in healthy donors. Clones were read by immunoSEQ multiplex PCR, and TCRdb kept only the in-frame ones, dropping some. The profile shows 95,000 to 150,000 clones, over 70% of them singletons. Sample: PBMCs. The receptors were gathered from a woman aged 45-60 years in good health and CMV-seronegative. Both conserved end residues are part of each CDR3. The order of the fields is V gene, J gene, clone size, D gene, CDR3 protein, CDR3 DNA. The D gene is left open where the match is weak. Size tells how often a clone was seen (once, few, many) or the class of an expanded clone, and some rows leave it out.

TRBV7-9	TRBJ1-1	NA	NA	CASKTRGTEAFF	TGTGCCAGCAAGACGAGGGGGACTGAAGCTTTCTTT
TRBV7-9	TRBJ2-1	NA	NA	CASSQTIRHNEQFF	TGTGCCAGCAGCCAGACTATCCGACACAATGAGCAGTTCTTC
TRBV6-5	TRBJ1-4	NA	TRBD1	CATRTGGQEKLFF	TGTGCCACCAGGACAGGGGGTCAGGAAAAACTGTTTTTT
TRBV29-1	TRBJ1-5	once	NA	CSVEIEDQPQHF	TGCAGCGTTGAAATAGAGGATCAGCCCCAGCATTTT
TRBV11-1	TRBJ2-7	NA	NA	CASEKAGSQYF	TGTGCCAGCGAAAAGGCGGGGTCGCAGTACTTC
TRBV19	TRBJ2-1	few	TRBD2	CASSTMGEGRKQFF	TGTGCCAGTAGTACGATGGGGGAGGGCCGCAAGCAGTTCTTC
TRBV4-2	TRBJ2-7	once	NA	CASSQDQGVGYEQYF	TGTGCCAGCAGCCAAGATCAAGGGGTGGGCTACGAGCAGTACTTC
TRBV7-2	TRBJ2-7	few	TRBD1	CASSYGTGYEQYF	TGTGCCAGCAGCTACGGGACAGGGTACGAGCAGTACTTC
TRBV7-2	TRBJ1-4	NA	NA	CASSFRGNEKLFF	TGTGCCAGCAGCTTTCGAGGGAATGAAAAACTGTTTTTT
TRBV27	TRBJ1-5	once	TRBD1	CASSPRQGQGQPQHF	TGTGCCAGCAGTCCTAGACAGGGGCAGGGTCAGCCCCAGCATTTT
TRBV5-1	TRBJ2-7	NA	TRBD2	CASSQLSRGDEQYF	TGCGCCAGCAGTCAACTTTCCCGGGGGGACGAGCAGTACTTC
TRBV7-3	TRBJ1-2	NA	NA	CASSPLPGIGYGYTF	TGTGCCAGCAGCCCCCTTCCAGGGATCGGCTATGGCTACACCTTC
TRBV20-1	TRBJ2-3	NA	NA	CSALLAPFQYF	TGCAGTGCCCTACTTGCCCCCTTCCAGTATTTT
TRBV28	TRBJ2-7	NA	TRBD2	CASSSFGGRVYEQYF	TGTGCCAGCAGCTCTTTTGGCGGGAGGGTATACGAGCAGTACTTC
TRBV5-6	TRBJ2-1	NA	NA	CASSLVTRDEQFF	TGTGCCAGCAGCTTAGTAACCCGCGATGAGCAGTTCTTC
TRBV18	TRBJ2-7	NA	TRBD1	CASSLLSGQGNYEQYF	TGTGCCAGCTCCCTCCTTTCGGGACAGGGTAATTACGAGCAGTACTTC
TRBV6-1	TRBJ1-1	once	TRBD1	CASSRDRGNTEAFF	TGTGCCAGCAGTAGGGACAGGGGGAACACTGAAGCTTTCTTT
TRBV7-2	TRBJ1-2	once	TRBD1	CASSFRQGLANYGYTF	TGTGCCAGCAGCTTTCGACAGGGATTAGCTAACTATGGCTACACCTTC
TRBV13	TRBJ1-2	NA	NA	CASSPLFKDTDYGYTF	TGTGCCAGCAGCCCCCTCTTTAAAGACACGGACTATGGCTACACCTTC
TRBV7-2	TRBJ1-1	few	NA	CASSSLGGITEAFF	TGTGCCAGCAGCTCCCTCGGGGGGATCACTGAAGCTTTCTTT
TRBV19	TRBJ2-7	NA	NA	CASSIRQAGGQYF	TGTGCCAGTAGTATAAGACAGGCCGGCGGGCAGTACTTC
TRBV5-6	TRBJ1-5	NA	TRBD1	CASSTGGSGDQPQHF	TGTGCCAGCAGTACAGGGGGCTCGGGTGATCAGCCCCAGCATTTT
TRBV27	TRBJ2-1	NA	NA	CASSLGRPTSYNEQFF	TGTGCCAGCAGTTTAGGGCGACCCACATCCTACAATGAGCAGTTCTTC
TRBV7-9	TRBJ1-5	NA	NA	CASSLDAGNQPQHF	TGTGCCAGCAGCTTAGATGCGGGAAATCAGCCCCAGCATTTT
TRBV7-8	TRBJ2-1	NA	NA	CASSQSAYNEQFF	TGTGCCAGCAGCCAATCCGCGTACAATGAGCAGTTCTTC
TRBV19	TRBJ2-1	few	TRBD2	CASSMALGGSRNNEQFF	TGTGCCAGTAGTATGGCATTGGGGGGGTCACGGAACAATGAGCAGTTCTTC
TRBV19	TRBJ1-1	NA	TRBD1	CASSILAGQRAFF	TGTGCCAGTAGTATTTTGGCGGGACAGAGAGCTTTCTTT
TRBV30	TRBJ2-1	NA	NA	CAWSVLIAEYNEQFF	TGTGCCTGGAGTGTACTAATAGCGGAGTACAATGAGCAGTTCTTC
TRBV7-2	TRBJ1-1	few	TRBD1	CASSPRQGLGGTEAFF	TGTGCCAGCAGCCCGCGACAGGGTTTGGGGGGCACTGAAGCTTTCTTT
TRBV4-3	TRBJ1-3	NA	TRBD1	CASSQEQGNTIYF	TGCGCCAGCAGCCAAGAACAGGGGAACACCATATATTTT
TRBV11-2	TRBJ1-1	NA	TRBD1	CASSSGQGGIAEAFF	TGTGCCAGCAGCTCGGGACAGGGAGGTATCGCTGAAGCTTTCTTT
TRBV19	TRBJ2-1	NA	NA	CATDTRSYNEQFF	TGTGCCACCGACACCCGCTCCTACAATGAGCAGTTCTTC
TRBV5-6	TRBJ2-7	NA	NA	CASSPRVLTYEQYF	TGTGCCAGCAGCCCCAGGGTCTTGACTTACGAGCAGTACTTC
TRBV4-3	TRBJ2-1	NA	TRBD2	CASSQDPAGVYEQFF	TGCGCCAGCAGCCAAGACCCAGCGGGAGTTTATGAGCAGTTCTTC
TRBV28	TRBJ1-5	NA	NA	CASSANQGFSNQPQHF	TGTGCCAGCAGTGCTAATCAGGGGTTTAGCAATCAGCCCCAGCATTTT
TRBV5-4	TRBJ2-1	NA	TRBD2	CASSLSSSGNEQFF	TGTGCCAGCAGCTTGTCGTCTAGCGGAAATGAGCAGTTCTTC
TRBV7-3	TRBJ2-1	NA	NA	CASSLRGAGVLLGDEQFF	TGTGCCAGCAGCTTACGCGGGGCCGGGGTTCTATTAGGGGATGAGCAGTTCTTC
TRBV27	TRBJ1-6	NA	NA	CASSPRDINNSPLHF	TGTGCCAGCAGCCCCCGGGACATCAATAATTCACCCCTCCACTTT
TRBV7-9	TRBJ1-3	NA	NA	CASSFIGGTPDGNTIYF	TGTGCCAGCAGCTTCATTGGGGGCACTCCTGATGGAAACACCATATATTTT
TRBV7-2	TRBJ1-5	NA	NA	CASSLVPGHSNQPQHF	TGTGCCAGCAGCTTAGTTCCAGGGCATAGCAATCAGCCCCAGCATTTT
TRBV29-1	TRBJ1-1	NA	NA	CSVLPQWYTEAFF	TGCAGCGTTCTCCCCCAGTGGTACACTGAAGCTTTCTTT
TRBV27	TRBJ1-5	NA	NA	CASSMGLDQPQHF	TGTGCCAGTTCTATGGGCCTGGATCAGCCCCAGCATTTT
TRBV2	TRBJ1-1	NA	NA	CASTQRGNTEAFF	TGTGCCAGCACGCAACGGGGGAACACTGAAGCTTTCTTT
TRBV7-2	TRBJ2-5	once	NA	CASSLERSSTQYF	TGTGCCAGCAGCTTAGAGAGGTCATCTACCCAGTACTTC
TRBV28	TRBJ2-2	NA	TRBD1	CASSPGTVNTGELFF	TGTGCCAGCAGTCCTGGGACAGTGAACACCGGGGAGCTGTTTTTT
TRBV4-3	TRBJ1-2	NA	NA	CASTKTQANYGYTF	TGCGCCAGCACTAAGACACAAGCTAACTATGGCTACACCTTC
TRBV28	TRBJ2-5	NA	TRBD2	CASEIGTSGQETQYF	TGTGCCAGCGAAATCGGGACTAGCGGACAAGAGACCCAGTACTTC
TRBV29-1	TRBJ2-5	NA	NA	CSVDRVGGRQETQYF	TGCAGCGTTGACCGGGTCGGGGGGCGCCAAGAGACCCAGTACTTC
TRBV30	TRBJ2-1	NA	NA	CAWSAPGLVSYNEQFF	TGTGCCTGGAGCGCACCGGGACTCGTATCCTACAATGAGCAGTTCTTC
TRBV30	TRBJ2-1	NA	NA	CAWSLAISSYNEQFF	TGTGCCTGGAGTTTAGCGATTAGCTCCTACAATGAGCAGTTCTTC
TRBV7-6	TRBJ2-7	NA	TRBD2	CASRKSGRYPYEQYF	TGTGCCAGCAGAAAAAGCGGGAGGTATCCCTACGAGCAGTACTTC
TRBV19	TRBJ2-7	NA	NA	CASSKEASVYEQYF	TGTGCCAGTAGTAAGGAGGCTAGCGTATACGAGCAGTACTTC
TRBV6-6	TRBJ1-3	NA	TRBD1	CASSYARRDSGNTIYF	TGTGCCAGCAGTTACGCCCGGCGGGACAGTGGAAACACCATATATTTT
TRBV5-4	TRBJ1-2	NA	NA	CASSPGQGGPIGGGYTF	TGTGCCAGCAGCCCGGGACAAGGTGGCCCAATTGGGGGTGGCTACACCTTC
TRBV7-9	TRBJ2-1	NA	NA	CASSQVDEQFF	TGTGCCAGCAGCCAGGTGGATGAGCAGTTCTTC
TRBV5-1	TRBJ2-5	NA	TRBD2	CASSLASGLQETQYF	TGCGCCAGCAGCTTGGCTAGCGGGTTACAAGAGACCCAGTACTTC
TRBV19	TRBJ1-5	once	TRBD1	CASSIPPGQGAVPQHF	TGTGCCAGTAGTATCCCCCCGGGACAGGGGGCAGTGCCCCAGCATTTT
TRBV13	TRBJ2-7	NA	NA	CASSLTRAYEQYF	TGTGCCAGCAGCTTAACCAGGGCCTACGAGCAGTACTTC
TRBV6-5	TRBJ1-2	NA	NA	CASSVQGNYGYTF	TGTGCCAGCAGTGTACAGGGTAACTATGGCTACACCTTC